This T cell receptor beta chain was captured in a study of vaccination effects on CD4 cells after COVID-19. Study-level points and caveats: Clones from infection and from vaccination both contracted markedly late after vaccination.

ViraFEST expansion of antigen-specific CD4+ T cells with viral peptide pools preceded sequencing. After more than 9 days in culture, the CD4+ T cells were isolated. Documented for the person is a PCR-confirmed SARS-CoV-2 infection occurring between March and December 2020. In culture with around 9.1 IU/ml IL-2 and roughly 10 ug/ml peptides, PBMC were grown at a few million per well. Clones were read by immunoSEQ multiplex PCR, and TCRdb kept only the in-frame ones, dropping some. Among about 45,000 clones listed, approximately 70% were seen once. In the case of this clone: Its antigen remains unidentified.

The V and J ends lost 4 bases and 7 bases respectively, with 20 bases between them. The V gene's germline CDR1 is SGHRS and CDR2 YFSETQ. The length of the CDR3 is 16 residues. V gene TRBV5-1 combines with J gene TRBJ2-2, with a tentative D call TRBD1 (6 bases). This sample comprised CD4+ T cells from PBMCs cultured with a peptide pool, obtained before COVID-19 vaccination. This receptor was taken from a human donor who had a prior SARS-CoV-2 infection. The CDR3 protein is CASSPDRLEHGGELFF. The CDR3 nucleotides read TGCGCCAGCAGCCCGGACAGACTCGAACATGGCGGGGAGCTGTTTTTT.